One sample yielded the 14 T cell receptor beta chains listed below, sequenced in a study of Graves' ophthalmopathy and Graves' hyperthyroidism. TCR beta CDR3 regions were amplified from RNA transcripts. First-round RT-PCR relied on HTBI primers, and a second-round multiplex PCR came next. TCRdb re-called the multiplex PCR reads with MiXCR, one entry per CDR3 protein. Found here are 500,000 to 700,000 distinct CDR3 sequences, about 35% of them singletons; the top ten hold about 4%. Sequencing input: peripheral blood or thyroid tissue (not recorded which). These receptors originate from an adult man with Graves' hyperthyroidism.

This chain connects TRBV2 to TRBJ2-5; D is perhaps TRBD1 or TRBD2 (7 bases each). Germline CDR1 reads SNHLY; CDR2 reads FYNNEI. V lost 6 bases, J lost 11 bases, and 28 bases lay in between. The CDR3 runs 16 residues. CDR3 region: CASSPGGGGLYNEQYF. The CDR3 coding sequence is TGTGCCAGCAGCCCAGGGGGAGGGGGCCTATACAATGAGCAGTACTTC.

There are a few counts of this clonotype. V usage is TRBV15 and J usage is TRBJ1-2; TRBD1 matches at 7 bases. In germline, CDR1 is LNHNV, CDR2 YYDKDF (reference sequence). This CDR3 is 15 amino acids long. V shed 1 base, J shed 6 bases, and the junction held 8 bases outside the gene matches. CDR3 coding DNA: TGTGCCACCAGCAGAGGAGGGGGCGCAGGGGATGGCTACACCTTC. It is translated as CATSRGGGAGDGYTF.

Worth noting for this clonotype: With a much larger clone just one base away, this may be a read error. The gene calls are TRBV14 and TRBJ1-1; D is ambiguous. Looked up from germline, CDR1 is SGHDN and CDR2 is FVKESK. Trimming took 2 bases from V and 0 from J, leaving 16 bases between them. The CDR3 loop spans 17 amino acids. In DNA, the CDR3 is TGTGCCAGCAGCCAAAACATTACACCAACTTTGAACACTGAAGCTTTCTTT. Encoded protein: CASSQNITPTLNTEAFF.

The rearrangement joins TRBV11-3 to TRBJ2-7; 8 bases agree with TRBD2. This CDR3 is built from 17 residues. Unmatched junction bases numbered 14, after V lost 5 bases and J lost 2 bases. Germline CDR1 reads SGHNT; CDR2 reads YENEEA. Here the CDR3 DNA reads TGTGCCAGCAGCATTAAACGCGAAAGCGGGAGTCCCTACGAGCAGTACTTC. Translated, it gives CASSIKRESGSPYEQYF.

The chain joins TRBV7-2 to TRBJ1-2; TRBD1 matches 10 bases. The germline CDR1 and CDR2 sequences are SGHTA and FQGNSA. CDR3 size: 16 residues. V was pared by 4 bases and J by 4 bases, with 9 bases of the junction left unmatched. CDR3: CASSSGQGVLGYGYTF. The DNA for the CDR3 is TGTGCCAGCAGCTCTGGACAGGGGGTATTGGGCTATGGCTACACCTTC.

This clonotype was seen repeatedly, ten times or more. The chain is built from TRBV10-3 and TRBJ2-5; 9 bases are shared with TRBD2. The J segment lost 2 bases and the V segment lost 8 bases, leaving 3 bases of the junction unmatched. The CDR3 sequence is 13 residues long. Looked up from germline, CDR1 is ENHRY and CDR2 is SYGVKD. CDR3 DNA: TGTGCCATCGGTCTAGCGGGGCAAGAGACCCAGTACTTC. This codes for CAIGLAGQETQYF.

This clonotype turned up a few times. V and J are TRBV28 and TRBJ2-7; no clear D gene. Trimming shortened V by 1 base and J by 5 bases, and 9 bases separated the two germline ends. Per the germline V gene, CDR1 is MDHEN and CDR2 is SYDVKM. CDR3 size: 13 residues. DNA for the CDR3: TGTGCCAGCAGTTTATCTGGGGTGAACGAGCAGTACTTC. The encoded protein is CASSLSGVNEQYF.

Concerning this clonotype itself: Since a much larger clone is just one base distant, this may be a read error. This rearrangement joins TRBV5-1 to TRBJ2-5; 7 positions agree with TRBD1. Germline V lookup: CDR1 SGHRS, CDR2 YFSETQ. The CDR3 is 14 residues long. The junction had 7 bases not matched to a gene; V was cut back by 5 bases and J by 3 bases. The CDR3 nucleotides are TGCGCCAGCAGATCCGGGACAGCCGAAGAGACCCAGTACTTC. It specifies CASRSGTAEETQYF.

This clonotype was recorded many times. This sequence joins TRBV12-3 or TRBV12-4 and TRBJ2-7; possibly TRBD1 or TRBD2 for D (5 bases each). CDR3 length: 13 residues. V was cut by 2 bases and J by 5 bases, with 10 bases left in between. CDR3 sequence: CASSLYGGDEQYF. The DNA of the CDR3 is TGTGCCAGCAGTTTATATGGGGGTGACGAGCAGTACTTC.

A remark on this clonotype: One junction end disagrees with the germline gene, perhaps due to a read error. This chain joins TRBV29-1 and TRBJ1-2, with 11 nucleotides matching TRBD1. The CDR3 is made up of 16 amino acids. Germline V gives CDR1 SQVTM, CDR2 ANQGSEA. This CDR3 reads CSVEGSRTGGSYDYTF. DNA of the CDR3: TGCAGCGTTGAAGGATCCCGGACAGGGGGCTCCTATGACTACACCTTC.

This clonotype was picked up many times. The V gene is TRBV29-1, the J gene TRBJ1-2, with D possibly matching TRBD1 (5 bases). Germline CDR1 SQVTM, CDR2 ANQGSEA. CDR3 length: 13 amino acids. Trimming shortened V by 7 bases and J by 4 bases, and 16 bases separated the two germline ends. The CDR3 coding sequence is TGCAGCGCTGCTGGACAACAAAGCTATGGCTACACCTTC. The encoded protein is CSAAGQQSYGYTF.

This CDR3 reads CATSGAGQGERPQHF. For the CDR3, the DNA is TGTGCCACCAGTGGTGCCGGACAGGGGGAGAGGCCCCAGCATTTT. The chain uses TRBV24-1 and TRBJ1-5; 10 nucleotides line up with TRBD1. CDR3 length equals 15 residues. Per the germline V gene, CDR1 is KGHDR and CDR2 is SFDVKD. V gave up 5 bases and J gave up 9 bases; unmatched junction bases: 9.

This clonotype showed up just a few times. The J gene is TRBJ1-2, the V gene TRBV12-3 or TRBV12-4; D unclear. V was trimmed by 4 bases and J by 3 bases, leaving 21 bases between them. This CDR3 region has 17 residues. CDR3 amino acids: CASSYNPPRIPYYGYTF. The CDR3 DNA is TGTGCCAGCAGTTACAACCCTCCCAGGATACCATACTATGGCTACACCTTC.

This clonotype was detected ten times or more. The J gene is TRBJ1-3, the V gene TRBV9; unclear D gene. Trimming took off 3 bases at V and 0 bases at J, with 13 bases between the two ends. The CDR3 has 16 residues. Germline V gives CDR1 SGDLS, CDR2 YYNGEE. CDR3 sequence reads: CASSETLRSSGNTIYF. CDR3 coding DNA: TGTGCCAGCAGCGAAACTCTCCGATCCTCTGGAAACACCATATATTTT. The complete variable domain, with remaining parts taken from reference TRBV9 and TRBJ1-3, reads DSGVTQTPKHLITATGQRVTLRCSPRSGDLSVYWYQQSLDQGLQFLIQYYNGEERAKGNILERFSAQQFPDLHSELNLSSLELGDSALYFCASSETLRSSGNTIYFGEGSWLTVV.